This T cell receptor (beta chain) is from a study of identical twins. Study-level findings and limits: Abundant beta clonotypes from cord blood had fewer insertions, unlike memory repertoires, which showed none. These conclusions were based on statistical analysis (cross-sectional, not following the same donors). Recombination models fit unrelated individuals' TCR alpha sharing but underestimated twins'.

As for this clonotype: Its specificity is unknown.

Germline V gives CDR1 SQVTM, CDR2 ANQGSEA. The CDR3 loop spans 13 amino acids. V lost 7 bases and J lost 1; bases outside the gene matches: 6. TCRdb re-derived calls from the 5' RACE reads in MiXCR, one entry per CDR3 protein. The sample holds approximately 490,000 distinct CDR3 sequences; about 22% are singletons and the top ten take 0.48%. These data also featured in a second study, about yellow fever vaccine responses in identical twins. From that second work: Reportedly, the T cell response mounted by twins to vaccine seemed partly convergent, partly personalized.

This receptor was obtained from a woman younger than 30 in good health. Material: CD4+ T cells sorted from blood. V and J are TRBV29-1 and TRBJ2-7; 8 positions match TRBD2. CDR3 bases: TGCAGCGCCTTTAGCGGGAAGTCCTACGAGCAGTACTTC. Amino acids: CSAFSGKSYEQYF.